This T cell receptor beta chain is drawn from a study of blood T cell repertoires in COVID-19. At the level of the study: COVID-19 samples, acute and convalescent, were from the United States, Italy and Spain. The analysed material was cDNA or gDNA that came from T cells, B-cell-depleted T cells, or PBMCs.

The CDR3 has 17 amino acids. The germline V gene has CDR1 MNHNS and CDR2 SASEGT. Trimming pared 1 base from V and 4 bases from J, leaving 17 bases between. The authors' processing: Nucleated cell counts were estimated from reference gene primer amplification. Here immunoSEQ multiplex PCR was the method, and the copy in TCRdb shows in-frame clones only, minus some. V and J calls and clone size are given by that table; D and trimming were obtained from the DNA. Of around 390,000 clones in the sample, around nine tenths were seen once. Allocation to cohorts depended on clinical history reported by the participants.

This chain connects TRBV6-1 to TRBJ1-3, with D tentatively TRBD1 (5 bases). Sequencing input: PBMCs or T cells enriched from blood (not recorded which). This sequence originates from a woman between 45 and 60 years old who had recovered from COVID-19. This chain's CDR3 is CASSEVFMVTAGNTIYF. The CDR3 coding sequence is TGTGCCAGCAGTGAAGTTTTCATGGTGACAGCGGGAAACACCATATATTTT.